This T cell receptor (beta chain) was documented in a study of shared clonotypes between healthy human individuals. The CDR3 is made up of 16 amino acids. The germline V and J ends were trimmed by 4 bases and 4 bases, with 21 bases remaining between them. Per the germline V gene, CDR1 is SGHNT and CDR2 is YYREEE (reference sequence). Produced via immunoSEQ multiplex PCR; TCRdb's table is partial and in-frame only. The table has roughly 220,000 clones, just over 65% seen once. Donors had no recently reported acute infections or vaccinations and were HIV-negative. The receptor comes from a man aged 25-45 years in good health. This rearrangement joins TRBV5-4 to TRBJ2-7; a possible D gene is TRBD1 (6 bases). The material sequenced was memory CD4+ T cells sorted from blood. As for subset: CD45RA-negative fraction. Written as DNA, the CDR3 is TGTGCCAGCAGCCCGGAAAGTACAGGGCCTCTTTACGAGCAGTACTTC. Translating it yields CASSPESTGPLYEQYF.